This TCR beta chain was identified during a study of T-cell memory formation after mild COVID-19. Trimming took 3 bases from V and 1 from J, leaving 6 bases between them. Germline loops: CDR1 DFQATT, CDR2 SNEGSKA (reference sequence). The length of the CDR3 is 12 residues. This clonotype has a count of ten or more. Constant-segment primers were used for 5'RACE, and the resulting TCR alpha and TCR beta cDNA libraries carried sample barcodes and UMIs. TCRdb re-analysed the 5' RACE reads in MiXCR, keeping a single row per CDR3 protein. The data hold over 55,000 distinct CDR3 sequences, with roughly an eighth observed a single time.

This chain joins TRBV20-1 and TRBJ1-2; D possibly corresponds to TRBD1 (5 bases). The sequencing input was PBMCs or a T cell subset sorted from them (not recorded which). This receptor was identified in a man aged 18 to 30 who had mild COVID-19 (a few samples of this study predate the infection). Cell type and time point are not known. CDR3 sequence (DNA): TGCAGTGCTAGGGACAATAACTATGGCTACACCTTC. Translated, it gives CSARDNNYGYTF.